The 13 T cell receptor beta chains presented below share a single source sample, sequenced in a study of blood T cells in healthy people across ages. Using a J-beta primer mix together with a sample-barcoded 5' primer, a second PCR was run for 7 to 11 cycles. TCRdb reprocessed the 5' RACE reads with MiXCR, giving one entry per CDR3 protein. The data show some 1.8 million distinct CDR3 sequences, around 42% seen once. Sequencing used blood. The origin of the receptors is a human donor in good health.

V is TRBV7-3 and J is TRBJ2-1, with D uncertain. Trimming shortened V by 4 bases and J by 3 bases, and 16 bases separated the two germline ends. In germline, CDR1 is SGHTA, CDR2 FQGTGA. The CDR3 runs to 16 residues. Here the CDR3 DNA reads TGTGCCAGCAGCTCCCTGGTGACCCCGGGCTACAATGAGCAGTTCTTC. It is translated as CASSSLVTPGYNEQFF.

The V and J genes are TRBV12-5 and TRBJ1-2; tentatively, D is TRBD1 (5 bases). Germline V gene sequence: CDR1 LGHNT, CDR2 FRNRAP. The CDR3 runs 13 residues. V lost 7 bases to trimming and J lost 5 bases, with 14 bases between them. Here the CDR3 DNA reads TGTGCTAGTGCCTTACCGGGGGTTTATGGCTACACCTTC. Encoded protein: CASALPGVYGYTF. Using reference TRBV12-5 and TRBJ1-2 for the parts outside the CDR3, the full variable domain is DARVTQTPRHKVTEMGQEVTMRCQPILGHNTVFWYRQTMMQGLELLAYFRNRAPLDDSGMPKDRFSAEMPDATLATLKIQPSEPRDSAVYFCASALPGVYGYTFGSGTRLTVV.

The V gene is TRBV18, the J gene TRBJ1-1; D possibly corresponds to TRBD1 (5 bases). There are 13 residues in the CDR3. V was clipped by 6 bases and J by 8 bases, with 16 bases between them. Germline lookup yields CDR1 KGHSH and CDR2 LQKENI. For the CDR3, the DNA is TGTGCCAGCTCCCCCGGGGCCGATTCGGAAGCTTTCTTT. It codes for CASSPGADSEAFF.

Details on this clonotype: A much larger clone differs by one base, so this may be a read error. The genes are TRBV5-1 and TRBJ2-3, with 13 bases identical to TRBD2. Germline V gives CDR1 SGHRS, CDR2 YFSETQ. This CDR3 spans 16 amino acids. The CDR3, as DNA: TGCGCCGGCAGCCGGGGACTAGCGGGGTACACAGATACGCAGTATTTT. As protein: CAGSRGLAGYTDTQYF.

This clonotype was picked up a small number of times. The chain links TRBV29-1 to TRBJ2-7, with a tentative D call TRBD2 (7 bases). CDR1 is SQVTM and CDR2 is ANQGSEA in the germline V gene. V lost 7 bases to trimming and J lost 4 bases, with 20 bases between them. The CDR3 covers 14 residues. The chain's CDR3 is CSAGGRGASYEQYF. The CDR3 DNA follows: TGCAGCGCCGGGGGTCGGGGGGCGTCTTACGAGCAGTACTTC.

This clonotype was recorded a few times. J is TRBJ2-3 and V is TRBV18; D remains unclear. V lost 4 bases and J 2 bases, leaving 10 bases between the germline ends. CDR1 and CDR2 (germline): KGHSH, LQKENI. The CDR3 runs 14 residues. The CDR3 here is CASSRQTDTDTQYF. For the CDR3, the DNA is TGTGCCAGCTCACGTCAGACGGACACAGATACGCAGTATTTT.

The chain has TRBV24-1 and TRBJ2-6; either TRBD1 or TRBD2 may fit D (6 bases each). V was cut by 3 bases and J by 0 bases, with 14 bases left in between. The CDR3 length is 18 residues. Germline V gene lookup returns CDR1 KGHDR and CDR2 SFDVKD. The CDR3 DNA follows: TGTGCCACCAGTGATGCGGGACACGGGAACTCTGGGGCCAACGTCCTGACTTTC. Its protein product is CATSDAGHGNSGANVLTF.

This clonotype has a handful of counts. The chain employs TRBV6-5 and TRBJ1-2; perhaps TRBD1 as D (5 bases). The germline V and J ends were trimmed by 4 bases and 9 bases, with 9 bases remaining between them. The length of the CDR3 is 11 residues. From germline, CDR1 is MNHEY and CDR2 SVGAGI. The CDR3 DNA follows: TGTGCCAGCAGTTCCTCAGGGAGCTACACCTTC. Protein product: CASSSSGSYTF.

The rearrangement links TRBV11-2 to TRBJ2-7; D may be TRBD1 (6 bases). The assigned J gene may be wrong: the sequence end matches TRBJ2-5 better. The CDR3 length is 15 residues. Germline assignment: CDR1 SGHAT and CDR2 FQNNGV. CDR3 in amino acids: CASSLVPGVEETQYF. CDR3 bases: TGTGCCAGCAGCTTAGTACCAGGGGTAGAGGAGACCCAGTACTTC.

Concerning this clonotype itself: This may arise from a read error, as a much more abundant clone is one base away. CDR3 protein: CASTPGTSGANALTF. The DNA of the CDR3 is TGTGCCAGCACCCCAGGGACCTCTGGGGCCAACGCCCTGACTTTC. The rearrangement links TRBV7-3 to TRBJ2-6; D tentatively fits TRBD1 or TRBD2 (5 bases each). This CDR3 spans 15 amino acids. Per germline, CDR1 SGHTA and CDR2 FQGTGA.

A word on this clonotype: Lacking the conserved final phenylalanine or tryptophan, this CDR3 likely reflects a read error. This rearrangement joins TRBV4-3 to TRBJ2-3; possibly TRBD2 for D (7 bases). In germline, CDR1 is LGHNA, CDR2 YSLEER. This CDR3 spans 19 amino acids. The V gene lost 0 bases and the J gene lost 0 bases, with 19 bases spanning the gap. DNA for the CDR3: TGCGCCAGCAGCCAAGATCCGGCGAACGGGGGGCTCAGCACAGATACGCAGTATGTT. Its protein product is CASSQDPANGGLSTDTQYV.

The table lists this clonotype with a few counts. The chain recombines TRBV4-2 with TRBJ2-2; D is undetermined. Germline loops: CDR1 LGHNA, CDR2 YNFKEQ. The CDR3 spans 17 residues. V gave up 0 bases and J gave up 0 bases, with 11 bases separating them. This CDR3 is CASSQDGVGTNTGELFF. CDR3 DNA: TGTGCCAGCAGCCAAGATGGGGTAGGAACGAACACCGGGGAGCTGTTTTTT.

CDR3 loop: CAISEYRRASTDTQYF. CDR3 nucleotides: TGTGCCATCAGTGAGTACAGAAGGGCTAGCACAGATACGCAGTATTTT. This chain uses TRBV10-3 with TRBJ2-3; D is ambiguous. Looked up from germline, CDR1 is ENHRY and CDR2 is SYGVKD. V was pared by 1 base and J by 0 bases, with 11 bases between. This CDR3 comprises 16 residues.